The 30 T cell receptor beta chains given below trace back to one sample, sequenced in a study of CD8 T cells in ankylosing spondylitis. MiXCR, run by TCRdb on the 5' RACE reads, gives a single entry per CDR3 protein. The sample lists 250,000 to 300,000 distinct CDR3 sequences, over 15% seen once, with 25% to 40% in the top ten. The sequenced sample was blood, either unsorted or a sorted T cell fraction (not recorded which). These receptors originate from a male donor with ankylosing spondylitis or in good health (not recorded which).

The chain links TRBV7-6 to TRBJ2-5; TRBD2 is a possible D gene (6 bases). Trimming took 5 bases from V and 9 from J, leaving 19 bases between them. CDR3 length equals 14 residues. Germline V gene data show CDR1 as SGHVS and CDR2 as FNYEAQ. CDR3 sequence: CASSKDSAPGAQYF. The DNA of the CDR3 is TGTGCCAGCAGCAAAGACAGTGCCCCGGGGGCCCAGTACTTC.

The chain joins TRBV29-1 to TRBJ1-2; D remains ambiguous. CDR3 length: 14 residues. The germline V and J ends were trimmed by 3 bases and 0 bases, with 11 bases remaining between them. Germline CDR1 reads SQVTM; CDR2 reads ANQGSEA. The CDR3 bases are TGCAGCGTTGATCAGGCCAACCCTAACTATGGCTACACCTTC. Amino acid sequence: CSVDQANPNYGYTF.

The rearrangement joins TRBV27 to TRBJ1-1; the D is unclear. This CDR3 has 12 residues. V lost 5 bases to trimming and J lost 7 bases, with 11 bases between them. The germline V gene has CDR1 MNHEY and CDR2 SMNVEV (reference sequence). The CDR3 DNA is TGTGCCAGCAGTCAGACCGGGAATGAAGCTTTCTTT. Amino acids: CASSQTGNEAFF.

V gene TRBV12-3 or TRBV12-4 combines with J gene TRBJ2-3, with 9 nucleotides matching TRBD1. V dropped 6 bases and J dropped 2; count of bases not matched to a gene: 12. This CDR3 is built from 17 residues. Here the CDR3 DNA reads TGTGCCAGCAGCTCCCCTTGGGGACAGGGTCCCACAGATACGCAGTATTTT. It specifies CASSSPWGQGPTDTQYF.

This clonotype was observed a few times. Written as DNA, the CDR3 is TGTGCCAGCAGCTTGTCCACGGGCAGGGCGTCATACAATGAGCAGTTCTTC. The encoded protein is CASSLSTGRASYNEQFF. This chain connects TRBV5-6 to TRBJ2-1; tentative D call: TRBD1 (5 bases). Germline lookup yields CDR1 SGHDT and CDR2 YYEEEE. V gave up 1 base and J gave up 4 bases, with 18 bases separating them. This CDR3 region has 17 residues.

This clonotype was seen only a few times. V gene TRBV24-1 combines with J gene TRBJ2-2; 9 bases are shared with TRBD1. This CDR3 is built from 16 residues. V trimming: 2 bases; J trimming: 4 bases; junction bases outside the gene matches: 4. CDR1 is KGHDR, CDR2 SFDVKD, per germline. The CDR3 DNA reads TGTGCCACCAGTGATTCCGACAGGGGGTTCACCGGGGAGCTGTTTTTT. Its protein is CATSDSDRGFTGELFF.

This clonotype came up many times. The germline gene is not matched at one end of the junction; a read error may be the cause. This chain connects TRBV4-2 to TRBJ2-7, with 10 nucleotides matching TRBD2. Per the germline V gene, CDR1 is LGHNA and CDR2 is YNFKEQ. CDR3 length: 14 amino acids. CDR3 bases: TGCGCCAGCAGCCAAGAGCGGGGGGGCTACGAGCAGTACTTC. Amino acid sequence: CASSQERGGYEQYF.

V gene TRBV4-3 combines with J gene TRBJ2-3, with unresolved D. With 4 bases removed from V and 5 bases from J, the gap between germline ends came to 10 bases. Per the germline V gene, CDR1 is LGHNA and CDR2 is YSLEER. There are 13 residues in the CDR3. CDR3 in DNA: TGCGCCAGCAGCCCGGAGATCGTAGATACGCAGTATTTT. Its translation is CASSPEIVDTQYF.

The V gene is TRBV4-1, the J gene TRBJ2-1; tentative D call: TRBD1 (5 bases). The CDR3 extends over 16 amino acids. Germline-derived CDR1 and CDR2 are MGHRA and YSYEKL. V lost 0 bases to trimming and J lost 0 bases, with 9 bases between them. CDR3 nucleotides: TGCGCCAGCAGCCAAGAAAGGGGAAGCTCCTACAATGAGCAGTTCTTC. Translation: CASSQERGSSYNEQFF.

This clonotype came up many times. CDR3 residues: CASSLGSGQPQHF. The DNA for the CDR3 is TGTGCCAGCAGCCTAGGGTCCGGTCAGCCCCAGCATTTT. This chain connects TRBV9 to TRBJ1-5; no firm D call. Between the trimmed V and J ends, which lost 4 bases and 6 bases, there was a span of 11 bases. The CDR3 runs to 13 residues. Germline V gene lookup returns CDR1 SGDLS and CDR2 YYNGEE.

This clonotype was seen only once. The J gene is TRBJ2-2, the V gene TRBV4-3, with D perhaps matching TRBD1 (5 bases). The CDR3 spans 13 residues. Germline CDR1 reads LGHNA; CDR2 reads YSLEER. V was shortened by 3 bases and J by 7 bases, with 9 bases between the two germline ends. The CDR3 DNA reads as TGCGCCAGCAGCCACCCCGACAGCGGGGAGCTGTTTTTT. Its translation is CASSHPDSGELFF.

This clonotype was found many times. The V and J genes are TRBV5-5 and TRBJ2-5; D unresolved. Germline CDR1 and CDR2: SGHKS and YYEKEE (reference sequence). The CDR3 is made up of 14 amino acids. Trimming took off 3 bases at V and 4 bases at J, with 13 bases between the two ends. The CDR3 region is CASSSPSVGETQYF. As DNA, the CDR3 is TGTGCCAGCAGCTCACCCTCAGTGGGAGAGACCCAGTACTTC.

This clonotype was counted many times. V gene TRBV29-1 combines with J gene TRBJ2-2; D unresolved. CDR1 is SQVTM and CDR2 is ANQGSEA in the germline V gene. The CDR3 extends over 12 amino acids. The V end was cut by 4 bases, the J end by 4 bases, with 7 bases between. The CDR3 reads CSVVAITGELFF. CDR3 DNA sequence: TGCAGCGTTGTGGCCATCACCGGGGAGCTGTTTTTT.

The J gene is TRBJ2-1, the V gene TRBV4-2; the match to TRBD2 covers 11 bases. Germline CDR1 and CDR2: LGHNA and YNFKEQ. The V and J ends lost 0 bases and 4 bases, in that order; junction bases with no gene match: 11. This CDR3 has 19 amino acids. The CDR3 DNA reads TGTGCCAGCAGCCAAGACGGTGCGGGACTAGCGGCCCAATACAATGAGCAGTTCTTC. Translated, it gives CASSQDGAGLAAQYNEQFF.

This clonotype came up a few times. The chain carries TRBV7-3 and TRBJ2-7; D gene uncertain. Germline V gives CDR1 SGHTA, CDR2 FQGTGA. The V end was cut by 5 bases, the J end by 0 bases, with 17 bases between. The CDR3 has 16 amino acids. CDR3 DNA: TGTGCCAGCAGCCCCGAGAGGCAGCAGTCCTCCTACGAGCAGTACTTC. Translating gives CASSPERQQSSYEQYF.

The chain combines TRBV4-3 with TRBJ2-7; 8 nucleotides align to TRBD2. CDR3 size: 16 residues. Germline CDR1 reads LGHNA; CDR2 reads YSLEER. Unmatched junction bases numbered 8, after V lost 0 bases and J lost 4 bases. CDR3 amino acids: CASSQDFASGGYEQYF. In nucleotides, the CDR3 is TGCGCCAGCAGCCAAGATTTCGCGTCGGGAGGGTACGAGCAGTACTTC.

This chain joins TRBV11-2 and TRBJ2-5; D is perhaps TRBD2 (6 bases). Trimming took off 1 base at V and 0 bases at J, with 6 bases between the two ends. The CDR3 consists of 14 residues. Per germline, CDR1 SGHAT and CDR2 FQNNGV. The CDR3 DNA sequence: TGTGCCAGCAGCTTAGGGGGGGACCAAGAGACCCAGTACTTC. This gives the protein CASSLGGDQETQYF.

In DNA, the CDR3 is TGTGCCAGCTTGAACGGGGGCGAGCAGTACTTC. It yields the protein CASLNGGEQYF. This sequence joins TRBV25-1 and TRBJ2-7; weak D call: TRBD2 (6 bases). The CDR3 has 11 residues. Trimming removed 8 bases at V and 6 bases at J, with 11 bases between. Germline-derived CDR1 and CDR2 are MGHDK and SYGVNS.

The chain couples TRBV12-3 or TRBV12-4 to TRBJ2-2; D is ambiguous. Trimming removed 2 bases at V and 1 base at J, with 8 bases between. This CDR3 has 15 amino acids. CDR3 DNA: TGTGCCAGCAGTTTATCACTACGGAACACCGGGGAGCTGTTTTTT. Its protein product is CASSLSLRNTGELFF.

This rearrangement joins TRBV5-6 to TRBJ1-1; unclear D gene. The CDR3 runs to 13 residues. With 0 bases removed from V and 7 bases from J, the gap between germline ends came to 10 bases. Germline CDR1 reads SGHDT; CDR2 reads YYEEEE. This CDR3 is CASSLAASGEAFF. CDR3 bases: TGTGCCAGCAGCTTGGCGGCCTCCGGTGAAGCTTTCTTT.

The V gene is TRBV27, the J gene TRBJ2-1; D may be TRBD1 or TRBD2 (6 bases each). The CDR3 is 12 amino acids. The V gene's germline CDR1 is MNHEY and CDR2 SMNVEV (reference sequence). V was cut by 3 bases and J by 12 bases, with 12 bases left in between. The CDR3 loop reads CASSFEGGRQFF. The CDR3 DNA follows: TGTGCCAGCAGTTTCGAGGGGGGTAGGCAGTTCTTC.

This clonotype was found a few times. CDR3 sequence reads: CASSGDLPGPRDRGSYEQYF. Written as DNA, the CDR3 is TGTGCCAGCAGCGGAGACTTACCCGGGCCCCGAGACAGGGGGTCTTACGAGCAGTACTTC. The V and J genes are TRBV11-1 and TRBJ2-7, with 9 positions matching TRBD1. Trimming took 5 bases from V and 4 from J; bases not matched to a gene: 24. Per germline, CDR1 SGHAT and CDR2 FQDESV (reference sequence). This CDR3 is built from 20 residues.

This sequence joins TRBV21-1 and TRBJ2-5; TRBD1 is the table's D call and was not checked against the DNA. TRBV21-1 is a pseudogene segment. The length of the CDR3 is 14 residues. Written as DNA, the CDR3 is TGTGCCAGCAGCAGGGACAGGGCCCAAGAGACCCAGTACTTC. This sequence encodes CASSRDRAQETQYF.

This clonotype was detected ten times or more. The chain joins TRBV12-3 or TRBV12-4 to TRBJ1-1, with 9 bases matching TRBD1. The CDR3 is made up of 17 amino acids. Trimming took 4 bases from V and 5 from J; bases not matched to a gene: 14. CDR3: CASSWVWPGQGKTEAFF. The CDR3 coding sequence is TGTGCCAGCAGTTGGGTGTGGCCGGGACAGGGAAAAACTGAAGCTTTCTTT.

The sample holds many counts of this clonotype. The chain is built from TRBV12-3 or TRBV12-4 and TRBJ2-4, with D perhaps matching TRBD2 (6 bases). V was clipped by 6 bases and J by 0 bases, with 9 bases between them. The CDR3 totals 14 residues. The CDR3 protein is CASSPGGAKNIQYF. The CDR3 nucleotides are TGTGCCAGCAGCCCCGGGGGAGCCAAAAACATTCAGTACTTC.

The sample holds many counts of this clonotype. The chain employs TRBV4-3 and TRBJ2-7, with TRBD2 matching 12 bases. The CDR3 length is 14 residues. The germline V gene has CDR1 LGHNA and CDR2 YSLEER. V shed 4 bases and J 4 bases; nucleotides not matched to a gene: 2. Here the CDR3 reads CASSPGLAGYEQYF. The CDR3 bases are TGCGCCAGCAGCCCGGGACTAGCGGGTTACGAGCAGTACTTC.

V usage is TRBV27 and J usage is TRBJ2-7; 9 bases map to TRBD1. Germline assignment: CDR1 MNHEY and CDR2 SMNVEV (reference sequence). This CDR3 comprises 15 residues. Unmatched junction bases numbered 5, after V lost 4 bases and J lost 1 base. The CDR3 bases are TGTGCCAGCAGTTCCCCACAGGGGGCATCCTACGAGCAGTACTTC. Translated: CASSSPQGASYEQYF.

This clonotype was detected many times. CDR3 protein: CASSPFGLAGGPETDTQYF. The CDR3 DNA reads TGCGCCAGCAGCCCATTCGGACTAGCGGGAGGGCCTGAAACAGATACGCAGTATTTT. The chain is built from TRBV4-3 and TRBJ2-3, with 15 nucleotides matching TRBD2. Germline CDR1 is LGHNA and CDR2 is YSLEER. The length of the CDR3 is 19 residues. J was trimmed by 3 bases and V by 4 bases; bases with no gene match: 11.

The chain recombines TRBV6-5 with TRBJ2-7, with D unclear. Per germline, CDR1 MNHEY and CDR2 SVGAGI. V was cut by 0 bases and J by 3 bases, with 12 bases left in between. There are 15 residues in the CDR3. The CDR3 nucleotides are TGTGCCAGCAGTTACTCGTTCGTACAAGACTACGAGCAGTACTTC. Its protein product is CASSYSFVQDYEQYF.

The genes are TRBV21-1 and TRBJ2-1. TRBV21-1 is described as a pseudogene. This CDR3 has 15 amino acids. CDR3 sequence (DNA): TGTGCCAGCAGCAGAGACAGGAGCTCCTACAATGAGCAGTTCTTC. This encodes CASSRDRSSYNEQFF.